A selection of T cell receptor beta chains follows, all from one sample in a study of T cells in Graves' hyperthyroidism and ophthalmopathy. Via MiXCR, TCRdb re-called the multiplex PCR reads, giving one row per CDR3 protein. The sample contains 300,000 to 450,000 distinct CDR3 sequences, less than 20% of which appear only once. The sample was blood. The receptors stem from a woman under 30 with Graves' hyperthyroidism that later progressed to Graves' ophthalmopathy. The CDR3 runs from the conserved cysteine through the conserved F or W. Fields, in order: J gene, V gene, D gene, clone size, CDR3 DNA, CDR3 protein. D genes are given only for firm matches. Where a row states a size, it is once, few, many or the class of an expanded clone; other rows omit it.

>TRBJ1-1|TRBV20-1|-|many
TGCAGTGCTGGACCGTCGAGGGTCGACACTGAAGCTTTCTTT
CSAGPSRVDTEAFF
>TRBJ1-2|TRBV12-3/TRBV12-4|-|few
TGTGCCTACCAGTCGGGAGGCGGCTACACCTTC
CAYQSGGGYTF
>TRBJ2-1|TRBV15|TRBD2|many
TGTGCCACCAGCAGGACTAGCGGGGACAATGAGCAGTTCTTC
CATSRTSGDNEQFF
>TRBJ1-2|TRBV12-3/TRBV12-4|-|many
TGTGCCAGCAGTCGAGGAGACTATGGCTACACCTTC
CASSRGDYGYTF
>TRBJ2-1|TRBV27|-|many
TGTGCCAGCAGTTTTGGGGGCAGCTCCTACAATGAGCAGTTCTTC
CASSFGGSSYNEQFF
>TRBJ2-3|TRBV7-2|TRBD2|many
TGTGCCAGCAGCTTTGGACTAGCGACAGATACGCAGTATTTT
CASSFGLATDTQYF
>TRBJ2-5|TRBV6-1|TRBD1|many
TGTGCCAGCAGTGACCCGGACAGGTCGTACCAGTACTTC
CASSDPDRSYQYF
>TRBJ1-3|TRBV6-1|-|few
TGTGCCAGCGAAGTGAATATGGGAGGGGTCGGCTCTGGAAACACCATATATTTT
CASEVNMGGVGSGNTIYF
>TRBJ2-1|TRBV30|TRBD2|many
TGTGCATGCGGGAGAGCCAATGAGCAGTTCTTC
CACGRANEQFF
>TRBJ2-7|TRBV20-1|-|many
TGCAGTGTCCACTATGTCGAGCAGTACTTC
CSVHYVEQYF
>TRBJ2-7|TRBV7-6|-|many
TGTGCCAGCAGCTTAGGGGGCGGGTACTCGTACGAGCAGTACTTC
CASSLGGGYSYEQYF
>TRBJ2-2|TRBV2|TRBD1|many
TGTGCCAGCAGTGGGGACAGGGCTGGCGGGGAGCTGTTTTTT
CASSGDRAGGELFF
>TRBJ2-5|TRBV11-1|TRBD2|many
TGTGCCAGCAGCTTAGTTGGGACTAGTTCGCGAAAGACCCAGTACTTC
CASSLVGTSSRKTQYF
>TRBJ1-5|TRBV6-1|-|many
TGTGCCAGCAGCACCATAAATCAGCCCCAGCATTTT
CASSTINQPQHF
>TRBJ2-1|TRBV7-2|-|many
TGTGCCAGCAGCCGGGACTTTTCCTACAATGAGCAGTTCTTC
CASSRDFSYNEQFF
>TRBJ2-3|TRBV2|TRBD2|-
TGTGCCAGCAGTCCCGGGACTAGCCCCCTGGGGACGCAGTATTTT
CASSPGTSPLGTQYF
>TRBJ1-5|TRBV7-9|TRBD1|once
TGTGCCAGCAGCACGACAGGGGGCTTTCAGCCCCAGCATTTT
CASSTTGGFQPQHF
>TRBJ2-1|TRBV12-3/TRBV12-4|TRBD2|many
TGTGCCAGCACCCTACGGACTAGCGGGAGGAATGAGCAGTTCTTC
CASTLRTSGRNEQFF
>TRBJ2-5|TRBV28|-|many
TGTGCCAGCAGTGGCGGAGGGGGAAAAAGTACCCAGTACTTC
CASSGGGGKSTQYF
>TRBJ2-7|TRBV11-2|-|many
TGTGCCAGCAGCCTTACAGCGGCCTACGAGCAGTACTTC
CASSLTAAYEQYF
>TRBJ1-5|TRBV6-5|TRBD1|-
TGTGCCAGCAGATATACAGGGGATGGTCAGCCCCAGCATTTT
CASRYTGDGQPQHF
>TRBJ1-4|TRBV6-1|-|many
TGTGCCAGCAGTCAACCGGGGGAGGCGGATGAAAAACTGTTTTTT
CASSQPGEADEKLFF
>TRBJ1-1|TRBV6-1|-|many
TGTGCCAGCAGTGAAGCGCTTCGGGACTTTAACACTGAAGCTTTCTTT
CASSEALRDFNTEAFF
>TRBJ1-5|TRBV20-1|-|many
TGCAGTGTAGGGTCTGGGGGCGGCAATCAGCCCCAGCATTTT
CSVGSGGGNQPQHF
>TRBJ2-7|TRBV5-1|TRBD1|-
TGCGCCAGCAGCTTGGGGACAGGGGGCGGCTACGAGCAGTACTTC
CASSLGTGGGYEQYF
>TRBJ2-3|TRBV20-1|-|many
TGCAGTGCTAGAGATGTGAAGGGCGCAGATACGCAGTATTTT
CSARDVKGADTQYF